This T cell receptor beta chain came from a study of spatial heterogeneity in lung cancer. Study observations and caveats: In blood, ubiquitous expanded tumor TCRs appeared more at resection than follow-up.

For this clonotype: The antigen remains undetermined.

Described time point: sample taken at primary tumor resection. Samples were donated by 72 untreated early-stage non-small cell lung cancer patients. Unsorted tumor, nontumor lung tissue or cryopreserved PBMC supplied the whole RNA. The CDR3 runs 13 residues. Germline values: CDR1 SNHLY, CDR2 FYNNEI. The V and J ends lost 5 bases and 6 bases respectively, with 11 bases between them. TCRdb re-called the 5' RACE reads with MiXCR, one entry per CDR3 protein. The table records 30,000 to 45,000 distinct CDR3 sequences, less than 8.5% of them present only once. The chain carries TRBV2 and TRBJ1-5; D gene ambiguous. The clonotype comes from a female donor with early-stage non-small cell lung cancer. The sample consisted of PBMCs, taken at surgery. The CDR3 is CASSKEVAQPQHF. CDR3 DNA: TGTGCCAGCAGTAAGGAGGTGGCTCAGCCCCAGCATTTT.